Each of the 32 T cell receptor beta chains below was sequenced from the same sample in a study of shared clonotypes between healthy human individuals. The assay was immunoSEQ multiplex PCR, and TCRdb's table has in-frame clones only and misses some. The table records some 800,000 clones, about 92% of them present only once. CD45RO negativity and positive selection for CCR7 defined naive CD8 cells, a population that excluded terminally differentiated effector memory CD45RA+ cells. The sample was naive CD8+ T cells sorted from blood. All receptors derive from a man younger than 40 in good health.

V usage is TRBV11-2 and J usage is TRBJ2-5; 7 nucleotides match TRBD2. The CDR3 extends over 14 amino acids. V lost 5 bases to trimming and J lost 2 bases; unmatched junction nucleotides: 5. CDR1 is SGHAT, CDR2 FQNNGV, per germline. The CDR3 loop is CASSGLVRQETQYF. In DNA form, the CDR3 reads TGTGCCAGCAGCGGACTAGTAAGGCAAGAGACCCAGTACTTC.

The chain couples TRBV7-9 to TRBJ1-3; 8 nucleotides agree with TRBD1. This CDR3 comprises 15 residues. V lost 6 bases and J lost 0; bases outside the gene matches: 4. Germline V CDR1 and CDR2: SEHNR, FQNEAQ (reference sequence). This CDR3 reads CASRSGQGSGNTIYF. As DNA, the CDR3 is TGTGCCAGCAGATCCGGACAGGGCTCTGGAAACACCATATATTTT.

The chain joins TRBV4-1 to TRBJ2-2; D remains ambiguous. This CDR3 has 11 amino acids. Germline assignment: CDR1 MGHRA and CDR2 YSYEKL. Trimming shortened V by 6 bases and J by 4 bases, and 3 bases separated the two germline ends. The CDR3 spells CASRSTGELFF. DNA of the CDR3: TGCGCCAGCAGGAGCACCGGGGAGCTGTTTTTT.

This clone was observed a handful of times. V gene TRBV6-1 combines with J gene TRBJ2-7; tentative D call: TRBD2 (6 bases). V was pared by 3 bases and J by 0 bases, with 12 bases between. The CDR3 is made up of 15 amino acids. Germline assignment: CDR1 MNHNS and CDR2 SASEGT. The CDR3, as DNA: TGTGCCAGCAGTGAGGATAGCGGACACTCCTACGAGCAGTACTTC. This sequence encodes CASSEDSGHSYEQYF.

The chain combines TRBV7-9 with TRBJ2-7, with 7 bases matching TRBD2. The CDR3 runs to 16 residues. Per germline, CDR1 SEHNR and CDR2 FQNEAQ (reference sequence). The V gene end was trimmed by 5 bases and the J gene end by 4 bases; junction bases not matched to a gene: 14. This chain's CDR3 is CASSPPLSGTNYEQYF. The DNA of the CDR3 is TGTGCCAGCAGCCCCCCTCTGAGCGGGACGAATTACGAGCAGTACTTC.

This clone has only one observation. The V gene is TRBV19, the J gene TRBJ2-3; weak D call: TRBD2 (5 bases). This CDR3 is 15 amino acids long. Trimming cost V 4 bases and J 1 base, with 12 bases left between them. Germline V gives CDR1 LNHDA, CDR2 SQIVND (reference sequence). The CDR3 loop reads CASSSSGSRTDTQYF. In DNA form, the CDR3 reads TGTGCCAGTAGTAGCTCGGGGAGCCGCACAGATACGCAGTATTTT. Full variable domain (outside the CDR3, taken from reference TRBV19 and TRBJ2-3): DGGITQSPKYLFRKEGQNVTLSCEQNLNHDAMYWYRQDPGQGLRLIYYSQIVNDFQKGDIAEGYSVSREKKESFPLTVTSAQKNPTAFYLCASSSSGSRTDTQYFGPGTRLTVL.

J is TRBJ1-4 and V is TRBV7-9, with 8 bases identical to TRBD1. CDR1 and CDR2 (germline): SEHNR, FQNEAQ (reference sequence). J was trimmed by 5 bases and V by 5 bases; bases with no gene match: 7. This CDR3 region has 15 residues. The CDR3 protein is CASSQPQGANEKLFF. The CDR3 nucleotides read TGTGCCAGCAGCCAACCCCAGGGGGCGAATGAAAAACTGTTTTTT.

The rearrangement links TRBV2 to TRBJ2-7; a possible D gene is TRBD2 (5 bases). V lost 7 bases, J lost 4 bases, and 17 bases lay in between. Germline assignment: CDR1 SNHLY and CDR2 FYNNEI. CDR3 size: 14 residues. The CDR3 loop is CASIKLKGEYEQYF. The CDR3 DNA sequence: TGTGCCAGCATAAAACTTAAGGGAGAATACGAGCAGTACTTC.

The rearrangement links TRBV6-5 to TRBJ2-7; the D is unclear. The V end was cut by 2 bases, the J end by 2 bases, with 7 bases between. The CDR3 has 13 residues. The germline V gene encodes CDR1 MNHEY and CDR2 SVGAGI. This CDR3 is CASSYDGPYEQYF. For the CDR3, the DNA is TGTGCCAGCAGTTACGACGGACCCTACGAGCAGTACTTC.

The chain is built from TRBV29-1 and TRBJ2-5; TRBD2 aligns across 15 bases. The CDR3 is 17 amino acids. The V gene end was trimmed by 6 bases and the J gene end by 4 bases; junction bases not matched to a gene: 12. Germline-derived CDR1 and CDR2 are SQVTM and ANQGSEA. The CDR3 sequence is CSVRGLAGGLGPETQYF. In nucleotides, the CDR3 is TGCAGCGTGAGGGGACTAGCGGGGGGACTAGGGCCAGAGACCCAGTACTTC.

The CDR3 protein is CASSPLGTGGGDTQYF. CDR3 nucleotides: TGCGCCAGCAGCCCGCTCGGGACAGGGGGCGGAGATACGCAGTATTTT. This chain uses TRBV4-1 with TRBJ2-3, with 12 positions matching TRBD1. Germline V lookup: CDR1 MGHRA, CDR2 YSYEKL. The trim removed 4 bases at V and 5 bases at J, leaving 7 bases unmatched. The CDR3 is made up of 16 amino acids.

The chain recombines TRBV2 with TRBJ1-2; TRBD1 might be the D (6 bases). Between the trimmed V and J ends, which lost 7 bases and 5 bases, there was a span of 11 bases. Per germline, CDR1 SNHLY and CDR2 FYNNEI. This CDR3 region has 12 residues. The CDR3 loop is CASIGTLYGYTF. Written as DNA, the CDR3 is TGTGCCAGCATCGGGACATTATATGGCTACACCTTC. The full variable domain, in which reference TRBV2 and TRBJ1-2 provide the parts outside the CDR3, is EPEVTQTPSHQVTQMGQEVILRCVPISNHLYFYWYRQILGQKVEFLVSFYNNEISEKSEIFDDQFSVERPDGSNFTLKIRSTKLEDSAMYFCASIGTLYGYTFGSGTRLTVV.

The chain is built from TRBV6-5 and TRBJ1-1; D may be TRBD1 (5 bases). This CDR3 region has 13 residues. Per the germline V gene, CDR1 is MNHEY and CDR2 is SVGAGI. The V and J ends lost 0 bases and 6 bases respectively, with 8 bases between them. CDR3 region: CASSYSRGPEAFF. The CDR3 bases are TGTGCCAGCAGTTACTCGCGGGGACCTGAAGCTTTCTTT.

This chain joins TRBV28 and TRBJ2-7; no definite D call. The CDR3 is made up of 11 amino acids. With 7 bases removed from V and 3 bases from J, the gap between germline ends came to 7 bases. Germline V gene lookup returns CDR1 MDHEN and CDR2 SYDVKM. The CDR3 coding sequence is TGTGCCAGCACAGAGCACTACGAGCAGTACTTC. Protein: CASTEHYEQYF. The full variable domain, its missing parts supplied by reference TRBV28 and TRBJ2-7, is DVKVTQSSRYLVKRTGEKVFLECVQDMDHENMFWYRQDPGLGLRLIYFSYDVKMKEKGDIPEGYSVSREKKERFSLILESASTNQTSMYLCASTEHYEQYFGPGTRLTVT.

The V and J genes are TRBV4-1 and TRBJ2-2; D gene ambiguous. The germline CDR1 and CDR2 sequences are MGHRA and YSYEKL. V was pared by 0 bases and J by 6 bases, with 11 bases between. The CDR3 totals 15 residues. Written as DNA, the CDR3 is TGCGCCAGCAGCCAAGACCCCGCTAACGCCGGGGAGCTGTTTTTT. Protein product: CASSQDPANAGELFF.

J is TRBJ2-3 and V is TRBV28; D not certain. Trimming removed 5 bases at V and 8 bases at J, with 14 bases between. There are 13 residues in the CDR3. From germline, CDR1 is MDHEN and CDR2 SYDVKM. DNA of the CDR3: TGTGCCAGCAGTCCCGGAATAGAGGTTACGCAGTATTTT. The encoded protein is CASSPGIEVTQYF.

J is TRBJ2-3 and V is TRBV5-8, with TRBD2 identical over 10 bases. In germline, CDR1 is SGHTS, CDR2 YDEGEE. CDR3 length equals 16 residues. The ends lost 3 bases at V and 2 bases at J; junction bases unmatched: 6. For the CDR3, the DNA is TGTGCCAGCAGCTCGTTACTAGCGGGGACCACAGATACGCAGTATTTT. This codes for CASSSLLAGTTDTQYF.

J is TRBJ2-7 and V is TRBV27; D is unclear. The V and J ends lost 3 bases and 2 bases respectively, with 11 bases between them. Germline CDR1 is MNHEY and CDR2 is SMNVEV (reference sequence). CDR3 length equals 14 residues. CDR3 in amino acids: CASSFGLTAYEQYF. CDR3 bases: TGTGCCAGCAGTTTTGGTCTAACTGCCTACGAGCAGTACTTC.

This clone came up once. The J gene is TRBJ1-2, the V gene TRBV28; a weak D match, TRBD1 (5 bases). Trimming shortened V by 8 bases and J by 2 bases, and 12 bases separated the two germline ends. There are 13 residues in the CDR3. Germline assignment: CDR1 MDHEN and CDR2 SYDVKM. Written as DNA, the CDR3 is TGTGCCAGCCGGGGACGGAAAAACTATGGCTACACCTTC. The encoded protein is CASRGRKNYGYTF.

This chain joins TRBV10-2 and TRBJ1-1; maybe TRBD1 (5 bases). CDR1 and CDR2 from the germline V gene are WSHSY and SAAADI. Trimming cost V 8 bases and J 4 bases, with 8 bases left between them. The CDR3 totals 11 residues. CDR3 sequence: CASLGGTEAFF. Written as DNA, the CDR3 is TGCGCCAGCCTGGGGGGCACTGAAGCTTTCTTT.

The chain links TRBV30 to TRBJ2-6; D is possibly TRBD1 (6 bases). CDR1 GTSNPN and CDR2 SVGIG come from the germline V gene (reference sequence). V was trimmed by 1 base and J by 2 bases, leaving 6 bases between them. CDR3 length: 14 amino acids. In DNA form, the CDR3 reads TGTGCCTGGAGTGAGGGGGCTGGGGCCAACGTCCTGACTTTC. Translation: CAWSEGAGANVLTF.

The CDR3 sequence: CASSLDRIGTSSFRYNEQFF. CDR3 bases: TGTGCCAGCAGCTTAGATCGAATTGGGACTAGCAGCTTCCGGTACAATGAGCAGTTCTTC. This sequence joins TRBV7-8 and TRBJ2-1; TRBD2 aligns across 9 bases. The trim removed 1 base at V and 4 bases at J, leaving 17 bases unmatched. From germline, CDR1 is SGHVS and CDR2 FQNEAQ. This CDR3 contains 20 residues.

This chain uses TRBV7-8 with TRBJ2-7; D not resolved. Trimming shortened V by 3 bases and J by 0 bases, and 3 bases separated the two germline ends. Germline CDR1 reads SGHVS; CDR2 reads FQNEAQ. The CDR3 runs 12 residues. The CDR3 DNA reads TGTGCCAGCAGCTTCATCTCCTACGAGCAGTACTTC. Its protein is CASSFISYEQYF.

The J gene is TRBJ2-1, the V gene TRBV6-5; no definite D call. Germline V CDR1 and CDR2: MNHEY, SVGAGI. The CDR3 is made up of 14 amino acids. Between the trimmed V and J ends, which lost 0 bases and 3 bases, there was a span of 6 bases. CDR3 coding DNA: TGTGCCAGCAGTTACTCCGACTTCTACAATGAGCAGTTCTTC. Its translation: CASSYSDFYNEQFF.

The chain couples TRBV28 to TRBJ2-7; D remains unclear. The CDR3 loop spans 13 amino acids. Germline values: CDR1 MDHEN, CDR2 SYDVKM. The germline V and J ends were trimmed by 6 bases and 3 bases, with 12 bases remaining between them. The CDR3 sequence is CASRRTMNYEQYF. The CDR3 bases are TGTGCCAGCAGGCGGACCATGAACTACGAGCAGTACTTC.

This clone has a single count. This rearrangement joins TRBV27 to TRBJ2-7, with a tentative D call TRBD2 (6 bases). Germline V CDR1 and CDR2: MNHEY, SMNVEV (reference sequence). V dropped 3 bases and J dropped 6 bases, with 12 bases sitting between them. The CDR3 is made up of 13 amino acids. CDR3 in amino acids: CASSLAGKGEQYF. The CDR3 DNA reads TGTGCCAGCAGTTTGGCGGGAAAGGGCGAGCAGTACTTC.

In this sample, this clone turned up a few times. The V call is TRBV7-9, the J call TRBJ2-7; D is unresolved. V was shortened by 5 bases and J by 5 bases, with 13 bases between the two germline ends. Looked up from germline, CDR1 is SEHNR and CDR2 is FQNEAQ (reference sequence). The CDR3 totals 13 residues. CDR3 bases: TGTGCCAGCAGCCCCATTTCCCAACACGAGCAGTACTTC. This translates into CASSPISQHEQYF. Filled out from reference TRBV7-9 and TRBJ2-7, the complete variable domain reads DTGVSQNPRHKITKRGQNVTFRCDPISEHNRLYWYRQTLGQGPEFLTYFQNEAQLEKSRLLSDRFSAERPKGSFSTLEIQRTEQGDSAMYLCASSPISQHEQYFGPGTRLTVT.

V and J are TRBV27 and TRBJ2-5; TRBD1 matches 7 bases. The CDR3 runs 18 residues. Germline values: CDR1 MNHEY, CDR2 SMNVEV (reference sequence). V dropped 1 base and J dropped 3; count of bases not matched to a gene: 14. CDR3 protein: CASSLYRTGSPSKETQYF. The CDR3 coding sequence is TGTGCCAGCAGTTTATATAGGACAGGCTCCCCCTCCAAAGAGACCCAGTACTTC.

The rearrangement joins TRBV11-2 to TRBJ2-1, with D perhaps matching TRBD1 (6 bases). V dropped 2 bases and J dropped 8 bases, with 16 bases sitting between them. Germline V gives CDR1 SGHAT, CDR2 FQNNGV. The CDR3 totals 15 residues. This CDR3 reads CASSLRPGTLDEQFF. CDR3 coding DNA: TGTGCCAGCAGCTTACGTCCCGGGACATTGGATGAGCAGTTCTTC.

The genes are TRBV7-8 and TRBJ2-2; TRBD2 agrees at 7 bases. Germline trimming cut 5 bases from V and 2 bases from J; bases unmatched to any gene: 8. Germline loops: CDR1 SGHVS, CDR2 FQNEAQ. The CDR3 has 16 amino acids. CDR3 nucleotides: TGTGCCAGCAGCCGCCCGGGGACTAAAAACACCGGGGAGCTGTTTTTT. It codes for CASSRPGTKNTGELFF.

CDR3 sequence (DNA): TGTGCCATCATGCGCCGTGAAATGGGAAACACCATATATTTT. It codes for CAIMRREMGNTIYF. The chain is built from TRBV10-3 and TRBJ1-3, with D unclear. The length of the CDR3 is 14 residues. V dropped 7 bases and J dropped 4 bases, with 14 bases sitting between them. The germline V gene encodes CDR1 ENHRY and CDR2 SYGVKD.

CDR3 loop: CASSIREATDEQYF. For the CDR3, the DNA is TGTGCCAGCAGCATCCGGGAAGCCACCGACGAGCAGTACTTC. V usage is TRBV13 and J usage is TRBJ2-7; tentative D call: TRBD2 (5 bases). The germline V and J ends were trimmed by 5 bases and 5 bases, with 16 bases remaining between them. The germline CDR1 and CDR2 sequences are PRHDT and FYEKMQ (reference sequence). The CDR3 loop spans 14 amino acids.